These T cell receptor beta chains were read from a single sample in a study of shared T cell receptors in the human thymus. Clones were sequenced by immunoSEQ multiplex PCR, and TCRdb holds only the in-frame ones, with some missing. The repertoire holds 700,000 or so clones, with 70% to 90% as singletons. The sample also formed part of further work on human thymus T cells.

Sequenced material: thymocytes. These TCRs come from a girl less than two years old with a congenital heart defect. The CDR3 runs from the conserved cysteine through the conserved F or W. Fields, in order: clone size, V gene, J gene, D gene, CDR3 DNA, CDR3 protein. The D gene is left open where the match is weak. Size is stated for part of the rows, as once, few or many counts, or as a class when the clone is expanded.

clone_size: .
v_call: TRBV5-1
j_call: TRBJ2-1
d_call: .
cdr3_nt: TGCGCCAGCAGCTTCAGACGGGACAACCCCTACAATGAGCAGTTCTTC
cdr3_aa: CASSFRRDNPYNEQFF

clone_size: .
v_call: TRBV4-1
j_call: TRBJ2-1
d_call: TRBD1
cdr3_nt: TGCGCCAGCAGCCAAGACCCCACAGGGGATGAGCAGTTCTTC
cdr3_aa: CASSQDPTGDEQFF

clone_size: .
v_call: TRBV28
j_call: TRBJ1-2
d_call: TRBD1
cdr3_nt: TGTGCCAGCAGTTTACGGACAGGGGGCGTGATGGGCTACACCTTC
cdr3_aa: CASSLRTGGVMGYTF

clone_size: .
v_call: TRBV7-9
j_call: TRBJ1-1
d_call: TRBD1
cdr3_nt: TGTGCCAGCAGCCTAACGGACAGGGGGGACACTGAAGCTTTCTTT
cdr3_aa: CASSLTDRGDTEAFF

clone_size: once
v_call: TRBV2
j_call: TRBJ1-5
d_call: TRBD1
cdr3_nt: TGTGCCAGCAGTGAAATGAGGGGGCGCCGGAATCAGCCCCAGCATTTT
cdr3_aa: CASSEMRGRRNQPQHF

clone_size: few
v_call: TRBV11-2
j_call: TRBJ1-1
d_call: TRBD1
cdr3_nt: TGTGCCAGCAGCTTATCCCCAGGGGGCGTCGGGACTGAAGCTTTCTTT
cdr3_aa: CASSLSPGGVGTEAFF

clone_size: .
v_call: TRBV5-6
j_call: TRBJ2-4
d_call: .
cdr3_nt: TGTGCCAGCAGCTCGACCCCCGGGGCCAAAAACATTCAGTACTTC
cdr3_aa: CASSSTPGAKNIQYF

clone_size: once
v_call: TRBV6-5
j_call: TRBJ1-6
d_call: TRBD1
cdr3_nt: TGTGCCAGCAGTTATCACGGGACAGTACATTCACCCCTCCACTTT
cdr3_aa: CASSYHGTVHSPLHF

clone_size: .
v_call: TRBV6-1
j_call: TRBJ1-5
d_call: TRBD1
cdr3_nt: TGTGCCAGCAGTGAATACGGTACCTCGGACAGGAGCTCCGATCAGCCCCAGCATTTT
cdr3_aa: CASSEYGTSDRSSDQPQHF

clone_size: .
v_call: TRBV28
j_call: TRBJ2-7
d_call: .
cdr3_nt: TGTGCCAGCAGTTTTAGGCTAGTGTACGAGCAGTACTTC
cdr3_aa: CASSFRLVYEQYF

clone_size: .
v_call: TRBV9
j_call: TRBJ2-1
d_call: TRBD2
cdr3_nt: TGTGCCAGCAGCGTATCCTCGACGCTAGCGGACTCCTACAATGAGCAGTTCTTC
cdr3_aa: CASSVSSTLADSYNEQFF

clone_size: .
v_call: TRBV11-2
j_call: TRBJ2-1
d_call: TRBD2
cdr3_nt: TGTGCCAGCAGCGCTGAGGCCGGGGGGGCACATGAGCAGTTCTTC
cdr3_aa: CASSAEAGGAHEQFF

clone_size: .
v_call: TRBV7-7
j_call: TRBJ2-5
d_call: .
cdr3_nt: TGTGCCAGCAGCGGGACACCGCGGGAGACCCAGTACTTC
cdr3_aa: CASSGTPRETQYF

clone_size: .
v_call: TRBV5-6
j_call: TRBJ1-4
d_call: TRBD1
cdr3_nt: TGTGCCAGCAGCCGTTACCATCGAGACAGGGTAACTAATGAAAAACTGTTTTTT
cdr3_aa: CASSRYHRDRVTNEKLFF

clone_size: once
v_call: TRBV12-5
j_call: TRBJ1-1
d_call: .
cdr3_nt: TGTGCTAGTGGTTTGGTGAGTTTGCGCAGGGAGGGCTTCAAGAGGACGGATAGAAACACTGAAGCTTTCTTT
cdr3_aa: CASGLVSLRREGFKRTDRNTEAFF

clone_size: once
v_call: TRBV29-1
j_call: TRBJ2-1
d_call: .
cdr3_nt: TGCAGCGTTCTCTTCCCGGGGTTGAATGAGCAGTTCTTC
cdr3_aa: CSVLFPGLNEQFF

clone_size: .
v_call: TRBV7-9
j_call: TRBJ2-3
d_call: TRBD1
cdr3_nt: TGTGCCAGCAGCCCCCGACAGGGGGAAGGGGCGGGAAGCACAGATACGCAGTATTTT
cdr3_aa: CASSPRQGEGAGSTDTQYF

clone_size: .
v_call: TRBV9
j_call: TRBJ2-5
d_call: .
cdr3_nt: TGTGCCAGCAGCGCCTTCGCCCTAGCAGGAGAGACCCAGTACTTC
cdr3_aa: CASSAFALAGETQYF

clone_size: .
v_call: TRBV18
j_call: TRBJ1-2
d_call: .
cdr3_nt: TGTGCCAGCTCAGGGCAGGGAAAGGGCTATGGCTACACCTTC
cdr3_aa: CASSGQGKGYGYTF

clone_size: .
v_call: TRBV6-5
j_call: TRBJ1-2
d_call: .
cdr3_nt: TGTGCCAGCAGCCACATCTTCTATGGCTACACCTTC
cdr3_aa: CASSHIFYGYTF

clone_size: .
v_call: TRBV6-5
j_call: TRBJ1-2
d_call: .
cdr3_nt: TGTGCCAGCAGTAAATACAGGGTCCCCAACTATGGCTACACCTTC
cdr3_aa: CASSKYRVPNYGYTF

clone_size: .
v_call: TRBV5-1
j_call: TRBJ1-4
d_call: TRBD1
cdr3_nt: TGCGCCAGCAGCTCACAGGGGATAGGTGAAAAACTGTTTTTT
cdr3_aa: CASSSQGIGEKLFF

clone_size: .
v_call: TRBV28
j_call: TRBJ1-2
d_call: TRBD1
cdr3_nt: TGTGCCAGCAGTCACCGGGACAGGAGGCATGGCTACACCTTC
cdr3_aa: CASSHRDRRHGYTF

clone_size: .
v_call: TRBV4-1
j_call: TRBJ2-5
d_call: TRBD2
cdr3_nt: TGCGCCAGCAGCCAAGGTGGGACACCGGGAGGGGAGACCCAGTACTTC
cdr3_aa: CASSQGGTPGGETQYF

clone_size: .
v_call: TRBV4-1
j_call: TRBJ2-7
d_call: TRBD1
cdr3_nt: TGCGCCAGCAGCCAAGATTTGAGAAGACAGGGTGCGGGCGAGCAGTACTTC
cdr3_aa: CASSQDLRRQGAGEQYF

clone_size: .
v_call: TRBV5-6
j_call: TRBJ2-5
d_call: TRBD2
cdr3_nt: TGTGCCAGCAGCTTGGGGCTAGCGGGGGGGCCAGCGGAGACCCAGTACTTC
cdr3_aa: CASSLGLAGGPAETQYF

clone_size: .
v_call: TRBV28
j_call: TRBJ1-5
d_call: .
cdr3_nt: TGTGCCAGCAGCCCCCGTGGGGGGTGGCGCAATCAGCCCCAGCATTTT
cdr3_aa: CASSPRGGWRNQPQHF

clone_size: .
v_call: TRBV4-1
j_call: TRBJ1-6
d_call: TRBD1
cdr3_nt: TGCGCCAGCAGCCACAGAAGCCGGGACAGGGGGTTCCTAAATTCACCCCTCCACTTT
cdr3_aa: CASSHRSRDRGFLNSPLHF

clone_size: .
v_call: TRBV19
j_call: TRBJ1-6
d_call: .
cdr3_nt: TGTGCCAGTAGTATAGGCGTCCAGGGATTCAAGTCACCCCTCCACTTT
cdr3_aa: CASSIGVQGFKSPLHF

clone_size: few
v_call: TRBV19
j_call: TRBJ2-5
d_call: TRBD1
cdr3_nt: TGTGCCAGTAGTGTCAGGGGGCCGCCGGGGACCCAGTACTTC
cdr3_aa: CASSVRGPPGTQYF

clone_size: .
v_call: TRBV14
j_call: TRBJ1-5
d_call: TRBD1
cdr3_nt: TGTGCCAGCAGTCGGGACAGGGGCCAGCCCCAGCATTTT
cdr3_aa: CASSRDRGQPQHF

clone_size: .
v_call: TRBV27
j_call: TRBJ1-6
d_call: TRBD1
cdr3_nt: TGTGCCAGCAGATATTTTACGGCGGGACAGGGGGCGGATTCACCCCTCCACTTT
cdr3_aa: CASRYFTAGQGADSPLHF

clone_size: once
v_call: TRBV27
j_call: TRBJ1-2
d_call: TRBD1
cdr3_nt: TGTGCCAGCAGTTCGACAGGGTCCGGCTACACCTTC
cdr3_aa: CASSSTGSGYTF

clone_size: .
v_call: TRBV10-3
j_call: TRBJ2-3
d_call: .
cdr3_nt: TGTGCCATCAGTGAGTCTTACCGGGACTCAGCTGGATCAGATACGCAGTATTTT
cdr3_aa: CAISESYRDSAGSDTQYF

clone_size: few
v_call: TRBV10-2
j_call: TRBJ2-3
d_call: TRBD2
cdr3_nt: TGCGCCAGCAGTGGGCTCCCCGGGACTAGCGCCCCAGATACGCAGTATTTT
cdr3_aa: CASSGLPGTSAPDTQYF

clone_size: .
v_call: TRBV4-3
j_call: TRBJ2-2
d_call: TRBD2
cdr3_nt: TGCGCCAGCAGCCAAGATGGATCGGCGCGGGGGGTTAGCACCGGGGAGCTGTTTTTT
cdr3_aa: CASSQDGSARGVSTGELFF

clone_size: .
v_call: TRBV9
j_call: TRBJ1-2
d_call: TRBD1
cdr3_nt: TGTGCCAGCAGCGTAGGCGGACAGGGTTTTAACTATGGCTACACCTTC
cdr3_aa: CASSVGGQGFNYGYTF

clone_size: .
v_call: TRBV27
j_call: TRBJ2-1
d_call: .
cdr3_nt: TGTGCCAGCAGTTTATCCCTACCTTACAATGAGCAGTTCTTC
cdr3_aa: CASSLSLPYNEQFF

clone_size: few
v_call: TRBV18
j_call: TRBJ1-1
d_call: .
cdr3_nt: TGTGCCAGCTCACCGTTTGGGGCTTATGAAGCTTTCTTT
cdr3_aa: CASSPFGAYEAFF

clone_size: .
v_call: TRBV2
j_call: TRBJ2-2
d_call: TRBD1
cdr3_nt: TGTGCCAGCAGGAGGGACAGGGGGAGCGGGGAGCTGTTTTTT
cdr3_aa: CASRRDRGSGELFF

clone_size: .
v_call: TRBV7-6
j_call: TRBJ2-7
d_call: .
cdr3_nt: TGTGCCAGCAGCTTAAATCCCTATAGACAGGACCACTACGAGCAGTACTTC
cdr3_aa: CASSLNPYRQDHYEQYF

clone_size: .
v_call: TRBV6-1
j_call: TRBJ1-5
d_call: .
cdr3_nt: TGTGCCAGCGACCCAGGTAATCAGCCCCAGCATTTT
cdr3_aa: CASDPGNQPQHF

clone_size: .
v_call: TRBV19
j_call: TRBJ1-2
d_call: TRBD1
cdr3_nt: TGTGCCAGTAGAAGAAGAACAGGGGCGTTGGGCTATGGCTACACCTTC
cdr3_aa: CASRRRTGALGYGYTF

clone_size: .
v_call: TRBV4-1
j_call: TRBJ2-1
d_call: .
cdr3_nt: TGCGCCAGCAGCCTCTGGGGGCGGAGCTCCTACAATGAGCAGTTCTTC
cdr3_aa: CASSLWGRSSYNEQFF

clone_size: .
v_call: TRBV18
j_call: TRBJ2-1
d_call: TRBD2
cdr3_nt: TGTGCCAGCTCACCAACGGGGGGGAGCTCCTACAATGAGCAGTTCTTC
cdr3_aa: CASSPTGGSSYNEQFF

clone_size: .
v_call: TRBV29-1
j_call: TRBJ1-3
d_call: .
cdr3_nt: TGCAGCGTTGGGCGCCGGAGTGTAGACACCATATATTTT
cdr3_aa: CSVGRRSVDTIYF

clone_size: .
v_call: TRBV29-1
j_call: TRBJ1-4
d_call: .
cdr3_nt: TGCAGCGTTGATAAGGGGGGGGGAATCAGTAGGGATGAAAAACTGTTTTTT
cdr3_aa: CSVDKGGGISRDEKLFF

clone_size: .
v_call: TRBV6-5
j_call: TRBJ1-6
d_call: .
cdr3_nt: TGTGCCAGCAGTTTCAGGGCTTCACCCCTCCACTTT
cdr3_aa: CASSFRASPLHF

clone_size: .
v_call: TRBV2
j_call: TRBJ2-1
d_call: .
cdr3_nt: TGTGCCAGCTACTCCTTAAGCGGCAGGGAGGGGGGTGAGCAGTTCTTC
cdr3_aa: CASYSLSGREGGEQFF

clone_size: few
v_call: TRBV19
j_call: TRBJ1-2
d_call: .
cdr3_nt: TGTGCCAGTAGGGGTGACAGTTCTAAGATCTATGGCTACACCTTC
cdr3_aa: CASRGDSSKIYGYTF

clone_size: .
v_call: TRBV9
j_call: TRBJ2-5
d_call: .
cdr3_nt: TGTGCCAGCAGCGTCGACACCAGGGGAGAGACCCAGTACTTC
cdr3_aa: CASSVDTRGETQYF

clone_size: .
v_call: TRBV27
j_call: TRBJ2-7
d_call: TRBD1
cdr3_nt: TGTGCCAGCAGTCTTTCAGGGGGCGAGCAGTACTTC
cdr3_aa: CASSLSGGEQYF

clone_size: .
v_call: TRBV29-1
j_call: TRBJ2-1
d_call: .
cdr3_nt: TGCAGCGTTGAAGGGAGCAGGGGGGCTTACAATGAGCAGTTCTTC
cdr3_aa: CSVEGSRGAYNEQFF

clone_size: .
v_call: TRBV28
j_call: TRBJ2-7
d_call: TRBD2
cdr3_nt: TGTGCCAGCAGCCTCACACTAGCGGGGTCATCCTACGAGCAGTACTTC
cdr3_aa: CASSLTLAGSSYEQYF

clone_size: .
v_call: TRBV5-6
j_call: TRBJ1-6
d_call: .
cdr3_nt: TGTGCCAGCAGCCTCCTGCGAGACAGCAATTCACCCCTCCACTTT
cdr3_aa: CASSLLRDSNSPLHF

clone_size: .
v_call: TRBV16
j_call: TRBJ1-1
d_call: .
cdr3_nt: TGTGCCAGCAGCCAATATCAGTTCGAGAACACTGAAGCTTTCTTT
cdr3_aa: CASSQYQFENTEAFF

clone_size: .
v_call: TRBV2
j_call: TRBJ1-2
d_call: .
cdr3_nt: TGTGCCAGCAGTGAATCAGGGTTCACCAAAAAATTTTTACTCAGGGTCTACACCTTC
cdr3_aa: CASSESGFTKKFLLRVYTF

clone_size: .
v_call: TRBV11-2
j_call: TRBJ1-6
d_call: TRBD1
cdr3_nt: TGTGCCAGCAGCTCCTACAGGGGCGCAAATTCACCCCTCCACTTT
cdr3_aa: CASSSYRGANSPLHF

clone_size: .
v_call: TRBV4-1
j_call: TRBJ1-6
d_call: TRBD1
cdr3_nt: TGCGCCAGCAGCCACCTACAGACCCCGGACAGGGAAGATAATTCACCCCTCCACTTT
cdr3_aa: CASSHLQTPDREDNSPLHF